This TCR beta chain was observed in a study of TIL therapy for anti-PD-1-resistant metastatic lung cancer. V gave up 4 bases and J gave up 15 bases, with 16 bases separating them. This CDR3 is built from 13 residues. Germline loops: CDR1 SEHNR, CDR2 FQNEAQ (reference sequence). Time point noted: pre-treatment sample, taken before nivolumab and TIL therapy. Most excised metastases sampled were pleural nodules or supraclavicular lymph nodes. Stage 4 NSCLC adults joined between late 2017 and January 2020. The immunoSEQ assay was v3. The assay was immunoSEQ multiplex PCR, and TCRdb's table has in-frame clones only and misses some. The table shows 10,000 to 12,000 clones, with 55% to 65% occurring only once. This clone is deemed medium-sized (0.01 to 0.1%).

The V and J genes are TRBV7-9 and TRBJ1-6; maybe TRBD1 (5 bases). Sequencing was performed on tumor tissue, taken at baseline. This TCR came from a person aged 30 to 80 with non-small cell lung cancer. CDR3 in DNA: TGTGCCAGCAGCTACGGTGGGGGAGTAGGCCTCCACTTT. Its translation is CASSYGGGVGLHF.